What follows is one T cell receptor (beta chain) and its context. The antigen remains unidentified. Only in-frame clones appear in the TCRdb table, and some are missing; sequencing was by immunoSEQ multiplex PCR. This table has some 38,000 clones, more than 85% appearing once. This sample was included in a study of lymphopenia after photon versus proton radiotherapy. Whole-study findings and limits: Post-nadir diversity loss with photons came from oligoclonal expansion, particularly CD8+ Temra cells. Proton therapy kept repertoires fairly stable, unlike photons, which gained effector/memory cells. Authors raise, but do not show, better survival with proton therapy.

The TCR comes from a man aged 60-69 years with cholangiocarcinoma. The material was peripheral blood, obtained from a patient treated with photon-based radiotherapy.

This CDR3 is CASSIGGAGTEAFF. In DNA form, the CDR3 reads TGTGCCAGTAGTATAGGCGGGGCAGGGACTGAAGCTTTCTTT. The chain has TRBV19 and TRBJ1-1; D is perhaps TRBD1 (5 bases). The CDR3 is 14 amino acids. In germline, CDR1 is LNHDA, CDR2 SQIVND (reference sequence). The germline V and J ends were trimmed by 1 base and 5 bases, with 11 bases remaining between them.